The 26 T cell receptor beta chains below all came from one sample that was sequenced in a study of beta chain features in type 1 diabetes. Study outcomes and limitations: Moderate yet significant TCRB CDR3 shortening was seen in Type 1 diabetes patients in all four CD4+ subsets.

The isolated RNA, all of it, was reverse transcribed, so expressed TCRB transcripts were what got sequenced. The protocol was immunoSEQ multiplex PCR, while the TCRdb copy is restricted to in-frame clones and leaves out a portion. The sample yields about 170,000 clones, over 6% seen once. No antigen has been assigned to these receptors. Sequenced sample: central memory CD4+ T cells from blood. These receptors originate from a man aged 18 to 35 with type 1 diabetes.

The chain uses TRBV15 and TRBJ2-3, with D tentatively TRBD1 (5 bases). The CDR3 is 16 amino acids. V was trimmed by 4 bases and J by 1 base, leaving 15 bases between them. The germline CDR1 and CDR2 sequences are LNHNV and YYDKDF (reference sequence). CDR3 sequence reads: CATSTQIRVGTDTQYF. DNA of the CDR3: TGTGCCACCAGCACTCAGATCAGGGTAGGCACAGATACGCAGTATTTT. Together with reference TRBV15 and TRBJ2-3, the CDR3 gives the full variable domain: DAMVIQNPRYQVTQFGKPVTLSCSQTLNHNVMYWYQQKSSQAPKLLFHYYDKDFNNEADTPDNFQSRRPNTSFCFLDIRSPGLGDTAMYLCATSTQIRVGTDTQYFGPGTRLTVL.

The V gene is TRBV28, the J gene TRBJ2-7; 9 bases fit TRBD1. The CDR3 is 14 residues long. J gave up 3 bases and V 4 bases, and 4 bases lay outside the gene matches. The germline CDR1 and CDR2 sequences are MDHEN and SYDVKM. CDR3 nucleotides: TGTGCCAGCAGTTCAGGGACAGGGAGCTACGAGCAGTACTTC. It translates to CASSSGTGSYEQYF.

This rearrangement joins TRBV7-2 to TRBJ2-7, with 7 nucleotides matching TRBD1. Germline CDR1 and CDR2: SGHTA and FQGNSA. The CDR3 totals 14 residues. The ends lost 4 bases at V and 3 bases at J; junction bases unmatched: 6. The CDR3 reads CASSSRQGNYEQYF. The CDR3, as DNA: TGTGCCAGCAGCTCCCGACAGGGCAACTACGAGCAGTACTTC.

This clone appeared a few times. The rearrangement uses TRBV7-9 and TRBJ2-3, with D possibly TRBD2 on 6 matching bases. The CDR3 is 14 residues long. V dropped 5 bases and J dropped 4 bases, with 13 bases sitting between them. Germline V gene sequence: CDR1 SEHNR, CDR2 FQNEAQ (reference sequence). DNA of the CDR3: TGTGCCAGCAGCGCGACTAGTACTGCAGATACGCAGTATTTT. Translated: CASSATSTADTQYF.

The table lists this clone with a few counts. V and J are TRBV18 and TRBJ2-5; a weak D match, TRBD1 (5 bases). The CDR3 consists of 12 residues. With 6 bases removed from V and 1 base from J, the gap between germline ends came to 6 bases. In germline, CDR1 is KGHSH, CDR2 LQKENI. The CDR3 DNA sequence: TGTGCCAGCTCGACAGCCCAAGAGACCCAGTACTTC. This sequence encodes CASSTAQETQYF.

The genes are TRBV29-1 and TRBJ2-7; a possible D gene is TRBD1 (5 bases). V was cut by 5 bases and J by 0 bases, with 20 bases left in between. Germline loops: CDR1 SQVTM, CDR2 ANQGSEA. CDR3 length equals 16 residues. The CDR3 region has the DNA TGCAGCGTTTCTGGCCCGACAGACTTTTTCTCCTACGAGCAGTACTTC. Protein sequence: CSVSGPTDFFSYEQYF.

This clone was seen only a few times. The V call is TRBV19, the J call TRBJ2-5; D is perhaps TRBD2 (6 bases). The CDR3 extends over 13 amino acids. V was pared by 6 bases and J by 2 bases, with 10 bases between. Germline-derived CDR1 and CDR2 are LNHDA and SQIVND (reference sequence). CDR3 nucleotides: TGTGCCAGTAGGGAAGGAGGGCAAGAGACCCAGTACTTC. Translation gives CASREGGQETQYF.

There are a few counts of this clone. CDR3 nucleotide sequence: TGTGCCAGTCGGACAGGGGAAAACATTCAGTACTTC. Encoded protein: CASRTGENIQYF. The chain links TRBV28 to TRBJ2-4; TRBD1 agrees at 9 bases. This CDR3 contains 12 residues. Germline-derived CDR1 and CDR2 are MDHEN and SYDVKM. V shed 9 bases and J 5 bases; nucleotides not matched to a gene: 2.

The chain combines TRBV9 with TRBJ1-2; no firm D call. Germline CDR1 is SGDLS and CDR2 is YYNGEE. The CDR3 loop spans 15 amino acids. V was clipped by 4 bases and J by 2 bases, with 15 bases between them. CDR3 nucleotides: TGTGCCAGCAGCCCGGGGAGTACCTTAAACTATGGCTACACCTTC. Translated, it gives CASSPGSTLNYGYTF.

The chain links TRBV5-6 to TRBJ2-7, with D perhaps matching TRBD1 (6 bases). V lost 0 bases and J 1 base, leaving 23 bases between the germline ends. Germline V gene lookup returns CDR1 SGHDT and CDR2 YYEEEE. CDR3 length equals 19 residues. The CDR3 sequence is CASSLAAAVGQQRSYEQYF. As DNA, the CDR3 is TGTGCCAGCAGCTTGGCGGCGGCTGTAGGACAGCAAAGATCCTACGAGCAGTACTTC.

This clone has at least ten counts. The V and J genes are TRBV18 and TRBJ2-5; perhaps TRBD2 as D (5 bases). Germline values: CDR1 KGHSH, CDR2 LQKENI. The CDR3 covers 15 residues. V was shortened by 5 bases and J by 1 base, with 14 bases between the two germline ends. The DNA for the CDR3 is TGTGCCAGCTCAGGCAACGGAGGTCCCCAAGAGACCCAGTACTTC. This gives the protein CASSGNGGPQETQYF.

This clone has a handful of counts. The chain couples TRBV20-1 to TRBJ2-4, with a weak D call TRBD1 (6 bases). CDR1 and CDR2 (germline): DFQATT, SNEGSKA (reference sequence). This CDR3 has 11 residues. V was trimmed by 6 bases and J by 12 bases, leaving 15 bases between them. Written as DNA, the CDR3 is TGCAGTGCCAACCTGGACAGCAGTCAGTACTTC. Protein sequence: CSANLDSSQYF.

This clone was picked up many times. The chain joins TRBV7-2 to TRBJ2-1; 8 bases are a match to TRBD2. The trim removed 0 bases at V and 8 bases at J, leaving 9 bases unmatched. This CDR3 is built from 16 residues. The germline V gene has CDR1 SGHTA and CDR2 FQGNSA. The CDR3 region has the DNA TGTGCCAGCAGCTTAGCGGCGGGGGGAGGAGGGTATGAGCAGTTCTTC. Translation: CASSLAAGGGGYEQFF.

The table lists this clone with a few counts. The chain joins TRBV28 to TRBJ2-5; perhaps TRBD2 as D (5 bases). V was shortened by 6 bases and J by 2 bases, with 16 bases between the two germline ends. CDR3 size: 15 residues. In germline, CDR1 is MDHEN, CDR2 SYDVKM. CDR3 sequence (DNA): TGTGCCAGCAGCCACCGGGCGGGTTTTCAAGAGACCCAGTACTTC. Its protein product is CASSHRAGFQETQYF. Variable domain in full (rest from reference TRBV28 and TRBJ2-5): DVKVTQSSRYLVKRTGEKVFLECVQDMDHENMFWYRQDPGLGLRLIYFSYDVKMKEKGDIPEGYSVSREKKERFSLILESASTNQTSMYLCASSHRAGFQETQYFGPGTRLLVL.

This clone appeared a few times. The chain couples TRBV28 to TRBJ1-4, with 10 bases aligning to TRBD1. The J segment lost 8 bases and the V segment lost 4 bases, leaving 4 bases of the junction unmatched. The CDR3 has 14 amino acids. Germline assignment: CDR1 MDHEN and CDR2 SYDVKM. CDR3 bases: TGTGCCAGCAGTTCGACAGGGGGCGCGGAAAAACTGTTTTTT. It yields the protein CASSSTGGAEKLFF. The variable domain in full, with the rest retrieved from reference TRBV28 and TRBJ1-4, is DVKVTQSSRYLVKRTGEKVFLECVQDMDHENMFWYRQDPGLGLRLIYFSYDVKMKEKGDIPEGYSVSREKKERFSLILESASTNQTSMYLCASSSTGGAEKLFFGSGTQLSVL.

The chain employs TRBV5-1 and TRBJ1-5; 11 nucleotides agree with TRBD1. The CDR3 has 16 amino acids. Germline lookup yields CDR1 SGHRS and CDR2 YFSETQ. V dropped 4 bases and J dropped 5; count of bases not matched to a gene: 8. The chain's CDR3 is CASSLGTGGMHQPQHF. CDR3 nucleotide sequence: TGCGCCAGCAGCCTCGGGACAGGGGGTATGCATCAGCCCCAGCATTTT.

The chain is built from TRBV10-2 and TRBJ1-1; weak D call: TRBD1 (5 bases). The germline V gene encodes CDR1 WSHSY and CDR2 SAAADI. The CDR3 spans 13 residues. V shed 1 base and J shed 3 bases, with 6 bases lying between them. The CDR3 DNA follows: TGCGCCAGCAGTGAGTGGGGGGACACTGAAGCTTTCTTT. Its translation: CASSEWGDTEAFF.

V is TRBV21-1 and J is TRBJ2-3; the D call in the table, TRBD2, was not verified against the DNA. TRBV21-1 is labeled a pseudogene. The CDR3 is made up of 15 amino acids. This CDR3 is CASRIAGGPSDTQYF. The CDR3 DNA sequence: TGTGCCAGCAGAATAGCGGGAGGGCCCTCAGATACGCAGTATTTT.

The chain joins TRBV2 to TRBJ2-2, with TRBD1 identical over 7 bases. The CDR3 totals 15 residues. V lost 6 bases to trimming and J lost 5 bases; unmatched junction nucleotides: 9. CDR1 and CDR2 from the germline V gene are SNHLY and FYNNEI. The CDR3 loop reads CASSERQGGTGELFF. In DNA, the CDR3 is TGTGCCAGCAGCGAAAGACAGGGTGGAACCGGGGAGCTGTTTTTT. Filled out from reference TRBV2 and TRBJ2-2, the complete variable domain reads EPEVTQTPSHQVTQMGQEVILRCVPISNHLYFYWYRQILGQKVEFLVSFYNNEISEKSEIFDDQFSVERPDGSNFTLKIRSTKLEDSAMYFCASSERQGGTGELFFGEGSRLTVL.

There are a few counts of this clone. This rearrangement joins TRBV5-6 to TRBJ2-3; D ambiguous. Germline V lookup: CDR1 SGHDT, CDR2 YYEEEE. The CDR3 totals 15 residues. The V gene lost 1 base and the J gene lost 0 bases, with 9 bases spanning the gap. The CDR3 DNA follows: TGTGCCAGCAGCTTGCTACAGATCAGCACAGATACGCAGTATTTT. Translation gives CASSLLQISTDTQYF.

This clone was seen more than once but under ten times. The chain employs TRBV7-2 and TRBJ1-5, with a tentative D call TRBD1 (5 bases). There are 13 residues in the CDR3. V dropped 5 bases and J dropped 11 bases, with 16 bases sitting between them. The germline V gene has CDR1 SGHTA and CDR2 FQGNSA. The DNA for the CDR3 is TGTGCCAGCAGCCTGGGACTGTACGGGACCCAGCATTTT. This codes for CASSLGLYGTQHF.

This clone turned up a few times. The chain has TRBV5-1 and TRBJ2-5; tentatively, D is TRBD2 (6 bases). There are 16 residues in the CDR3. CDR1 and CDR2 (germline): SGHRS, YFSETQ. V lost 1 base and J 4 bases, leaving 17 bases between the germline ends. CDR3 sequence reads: CASSLIAQGGRETQYF. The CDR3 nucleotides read TGCGCCAGCAGCTTGATTGCGCAGGGAGGACGAGAGACCCAGTACTTC.

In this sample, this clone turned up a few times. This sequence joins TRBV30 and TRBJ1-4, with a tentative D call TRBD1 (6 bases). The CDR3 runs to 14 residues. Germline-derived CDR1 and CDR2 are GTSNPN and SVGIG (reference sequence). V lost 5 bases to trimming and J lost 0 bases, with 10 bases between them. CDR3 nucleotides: TGTGCCTGGCGGGGGGCAGCAACTAATGAAAAACTGTTTTTT. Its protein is CAWRGAATNEKLFF.

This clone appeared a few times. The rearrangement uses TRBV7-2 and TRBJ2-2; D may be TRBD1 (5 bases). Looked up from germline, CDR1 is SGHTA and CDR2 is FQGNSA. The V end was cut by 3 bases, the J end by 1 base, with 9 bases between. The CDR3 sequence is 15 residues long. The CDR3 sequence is CASSFHQGNTGELFF. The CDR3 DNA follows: TGTGCCAGCAGCTTTCATCAGGGGAACACCGGGGAGCTGTTTTTT.

CDR3 residues: CASSLASQGFIEQYF. The CDR3 DNA sequence: TGTGCCAGCAGCTTGGCGTCCCAGGGTTTTATCGAGCAGTACTTC. V is TRBV5-4 and J is TRBJ2-5, with D possibly TRBD1 on 5 matching bases. The tail of the sequence fits TRBJ2-7 better, so the J call may be wrong. This CDR3 region has 15 residues. Germline CDR1 is SGHNT and CDR2 is YYREEE (reference sequence).

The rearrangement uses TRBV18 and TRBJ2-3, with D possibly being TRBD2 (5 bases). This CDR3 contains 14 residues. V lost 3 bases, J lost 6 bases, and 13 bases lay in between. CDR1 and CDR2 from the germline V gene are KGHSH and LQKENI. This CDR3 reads CASSPRFGEDTQYF. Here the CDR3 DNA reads TGTGCCAGCTCACCGCGGTTCGGGGAGGATACGCAGTATTTT. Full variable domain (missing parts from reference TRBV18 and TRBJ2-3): NAGVMQNPRHLVRRRGQEARLRCSPMKGHSHVYWYRQLPEEGLKFMVYLQKENIIDESGMPKERFSAEFPKEGPSILRIQQVVRGDSAAYFCASSPRFGEDTQYFGPGTRLTVL.